This passage covers 5 T cell receptor beta chains from one sample sequenced in a study of blood T cell repertoires in COVID-19. The table came from immunoSEQ multiplex PCR; TCRdb's copy has only in-frame clones and leaves some out. The data hold under 150,000 clones, with around 77% observed a single time. The sample taken for sequencing was peripheral blood. Receptor source: a human donor in a cohort sampled during active COVID-19.

The CDR3 sequence: CAWRGAGMGEQYF. CDR3 DNA sequence: TGTGCCTGGAGAGGGGCAGGGATGGGCGAGCAGTACTTC. The rearrangement joins TRBV30 to TRBJ2-7; TRBD1 is a possible D gene (5 bases). There are 13 residues in the CDR3. Germline V gene lookup returns CDR1 GTSNPN and CDR2 SVGIG (reference sequence). Trimming removed 3 bases at V and 6 bases at J, with 15 bases between. The full variable domain, completed using reference TRBV30 and TRBJ2-7, is SQTIHQWPATLVQPVGSPLSLECTVEGTSNPNLYWYRQAAGRGLQLLFYSVGIGQISSEVPQNLSASRPQDRQFILSSKKLLLSDSGFYLCAWRGAGMGEQYFGPGTRLTVT.

This clone was counted many times. The chain links TRBV7-3 to TRBJ2-3, with a weak D call TRBD1 (6 bases). Deletions cut 5 bases from V and 4 bases from J, with 13 bases between. The CDR3 contains 14 residues. Per germline, CDR1 SGHTA and CDR2 FQGTGA. The CDR3 nucleotides read TGTGCCAGCAGCGTTGGTGGGGGCCCAGATACGCAGTATTTT. Its protein product is CASSVGGGPDTQYF.

The chain employs TRBV12-3 or TRBV12-4 and TRBJ1-1; D is unresolved. Trimming removed 0 bases from V and 6 bases from J, with 8 bases in between. CDR3 size: 13 residues. The CDR3 region has the DNA TGTGCCAGCAGTTTAGCGCGGAAGGCTGAAGCTTTCTTT. Protein product: CASSLARKAEAFF.

The chain carries TRBV30 and TRBJ2-2; 9 bases line up with TRBD1. Losses at the gene ends were 3 bases for V and 5 bases for J; bases not matched to a gene: 4. Germline loops: CDR1 GTSNPN, CDR2 SVGIG (reference sequence). This CDR3 is 14 amino acids long. The DNA of the CDR3 is TGTGCCTGGAGGGGGACAGGGAGGACCGGGGAGCTGTTTTTT. This codes for CAWRGTGRTGELFF.

The rearrangement links TRBV6-5 to TRBJ2-1, with 12 bases identical to TRBD1. The germline V gene has CDR1 MNHEY and CDR2 SVGAGI. There are 16 residues in the CDR3. With 4 bases clipped from V and 4 bases from J, the junction kept 5 bases outside the gene matches. The CDR3 nucleotides are TGTGCCAGCAGTTTCTCGGGACAGGGGGCTTACAATGAGCAGTTCTTC. This encodes CASSFSGQGAYNEQFF.